This TCR beta chain originates from a study of regulatory T cells in long-lasting Graves disease. Study-wide points: The TCR repertoire of persistent Graves' patients was less diverse than that of newly diagnosed ones.

This clonotype was seen at least ten times. Its antigen is undetermined. Germline V gene lookup returns CDR1 MNHNS and CDR2 SASEGT. Trimming took 1 base from V and 3 from J, leaving 7 bases between them. This CDR3 has 13 amino acids. According to the study, TCR beta libraries were built with iRepertoire HTBI primers and CDR3-region Arm-PCR. MiXCR, run by TCRdb on the multiplex PCR reads, gives a single entry per CDR3 protein. The sample has approximately 400,000 distinct CDR3 sequences, about a quarter seen once. Time point indicated: persistent/refractory GD, antithyroid drugs over 5 years with positive TRAb. From RNA extracted from PBMCs, the TCR library was made.

The receptor's source is a female donor with Graves disease. The V gene is TRBV6-1, the J gene TRBJ2-7; D gene ambiguous. Sequences were derived from peripheral blood mononuclear cells (PBMCs), sampled when the disease was refractory, from a patient treated with antithyroid drugs. The CDR3 region is CASSEVAVYEQYF. CDR3 DNA sequence: TGTGCCAGCAGTGAAGTGGCAGTCTACGAGCAGTACTTC.